The 13 T cell receptor beta chains below come from one sample, sequenced in a study of blood T cell repertoires in COVID-19 (dated by TCRdb to the early 2020s). The receptor library was made with the immunoSEQ multiplex PCR assay. In its TCRdb copy, this immuneACCESS table keeps in-frame sequences only and misses some clones. Where compared with another copy, unresolved V genes explain less than half of these, and the others have no known cause. The sample table records roughly 93,000 clones; over 80% of these occur just once. The ten largest clones capture more than 1% of the sample. Sequencing input: peripheral blood. The receptors were sampled from a human donor in a cohort sampled during active COVID-19.

V usage is TRBV27 and J usage is TRBJ2-3; D might be TRBD2 (6 bases). There are 13 residues in the CDR3. The germline V gene has CDR1 MNHEY and CDR2 SMNVEV (reference sequence). V was cut by 10 bases and J by 10 bases, with 21 bases left in between. The CDR3 is CATAGPPRIAQYF. Written as DNA, the CDR3 is TGTGCCACCGCGGGGCCCCCCAGGATAGCGCAGTATTTT.

CDR3 nucleotide sequence: TGCGCCAGCAGCCAAGGGGACAGGGGGGAAAAACTGTTTTTT. The encoded protein is CASSQGDRGEKLFF. J is TRBJ1-4 and V is TRBV5-1; 11 bases agree with TRBD1. Germline V CDR1 and CDR2: SGHRS, YFSETQ. With V trimmed by 4 bases and J by 8 bases, 4 bases remained unmatched. The CDR3 runs to 14 residues.

The V gene is TRBV5-4, the J gene TRBJ1-2; tentative D call: TRBD1 (6 bases). Germline values: CDR1 SGHNT, CDR2 YYREEE (reference sequence). The CDR3 has 15 amino acids. V dropped 4 bases and J dropped 4 bases, with 17 bases sitting between them. The CDR3, as DNA: TGTGCCAGCAGCCCGCAACAGGGAGGGATCTATGGCTACACCTTC. It encodes CASSPQQGGIYGYTF.

J is TRBJ1-1 and V is TRBV27, with D tentatively TRBD1 (6 bases). V lost 8 bases and J 0 bases, leaving 19 bases between the germline ends. Germline-derived CDR1 and CDR2 are MNHEY and SMNVEV (reference sequence). The length of the CDR3 is 16 residues. As DNA, the CDR3 is TGTGCCAGCCTCCCCACGTGGACAGTCATGAACACTGAAGCTTTCTTT. Protein sequence: CASLPTWTVMNTEAFF.

This chain uses TRBV9 with TRBJ2-7, with a possible D match to TRBD1 (5 bases). Deletions cut 4 bases from V and 0 bases from J, with 11 bases between. This CDR3 is 14 amino acids long. Germline lookup yields CDR1 SGDLS and CDR2 YYNGEE. For the CDR3, the DNA is TGTGCCAGCAGCATCGACAGTAACTCCTACGAGCAGTACTTC. Translating it yields CASSIDSNSYEQYF.

V is TRBV3-1 (or the pseudogene TRBV3-2) and J is TRBJ1-1; maybe TRBD1 (5 bases). The germline gives CDR1 LGHDT, CDR2 YNNKEL (reference sequence). Trimming shortened V by 3 bases and J by 1 base, and 6 bases separated the two germline ends. The CDR3 covers 13 residues. The CDR3 here is CASSQTENTEAFF. DNA of the CDR3: TGTGCCAGCAGCCAGACAGAGAACACTGAAGCTTTCTTT.

There are many counts of this clone. J is TRBJ1-5 and V is TRBV27, with D perhaps TRBD1 (5 bases). CDR1 and CDR2 (germline): MNHEY, SMNVEV (reference sequence). The germline V and J ends were trimmed by 5 bases and 5 bases, with 10 bases remaining between them. CDR3 length: 13 residues. CDR3 in DNA: TGTGCCAGCAGTCCGCGGGGCGATCAGCCCCAGCATTTT. Translated, it gives CASSPRGDQPQHF.

V gene TRBV30 combines with J gene TRBJ2-5, with D tentatively TRBD2 (6 bases). Germline V gene lookup returns CDR1 GTSNPN and CDR2 SVGIG (reference sequence). V lost 1 base, J lost 5 bases, and 8 bases lay in between. This CDR3 has 12 amino acids. DNA for the CDR3: TGTGCCTGGAGTGAGACTAGGGAGACCCAGTACTTC. Protein product: CAWSETRETQYF.

The chain carries TRBV9 and TRBJ1-3; D is undetermined. V was shortened by 1 base and J by 8 bases, with 10 bases between the two germline ends. The CDR3 runs to 13 residues. The germline V gene encodes CDR1 SGDLS and CDR2 YYNGEE. Written as DNA, the CDR3 is TGTGCCAGCAGCGTACGGGGTTTGGACACCATATATTTT. It yields the protein CASSVRGLDTIYF.

The rearrangement links TRBV5-1 to TRBJ1-3, with TRBD1 identical over 7 bases. Germline V gene sequence: CDR1 SGHRS, CDR2 YFSETQ. Trimming took 4 bases from V and 3 from J; bases not matched to a gene: 7. The CDR3 runs to 15 residues. The CDR3 loop reads CASSLGTAYGNTIYF. DNA of the CDR3: TGCGCCAGCAGCCTCGGGACAGCCTATGGAAACACCATATATTTT.

The CDR3 nucleotides are TGTGCCAGCAGCTCTCGAGGGCGGGAGGCCCTGAGAGAGACCCAGTACTTC. It is translated as CASSSRGREALRETQYF. The chain joins TRBV9 to TRBJ2-5, with 8 bases identical to TRBD2. The germline V gene has CDR1 SGDLS and CDR2 YYNGEE. The CDR3 extends over 17 amino acids. J lost 4 bases, V lost 4 bases, and 15 bases had no gene match.

The DNA for the CDR3 is TGTGCCAGCTCAATACAGGATTACGAGCAGTACTTC. Amino acid sequence: CASSIQDYEQYF. The genes are TRBV18 and TRBJ2-7; TRBD1 might be the D (5 bases). Germline V lookup: CDR1 KGHSH, CDR2 LQKENI. The V end lost 5 bases, the J end lost 4 bases, and 9 bases lay between the germline ends. CDR3 length equals 12 residues. Supplemented by reference TRBV18 and TRBJ2-7, the full variable domain reads NAGVMQNPRHLVRRRGQEARLRCSPMKGHSHVYWYRQLPEEGLKFMVYLQKENIIDESGMPKERFSAEFPKEGPSILRIQQVVRGDSAAYFCASSIQDYEQYFGPGTRLTVT.

This clone was counted ten times or more. The chain has TRBV19 and TRBJ2-7, with D possibly being TRBD2 (5 bases). This CDR3 comprises 15 residues. Per the germline V gene, CDR1 is LNHDA and CDR2 is SQIVND (reference sequence). Trimming stripped 7 bases from V and 3 bases from J, with 19 bases between. CDR3 in amino acids: CASTTSGGPDYEQYF. In DNA, the CDR3 is TGTGCCAGTACCACATCTGGAGGCCCCGACTACGAGCAGTACTTC.